The next 23 T cell receptor beta chains were all read from a single sample in a study of T cells after yellow fever vaccination. TCRdb processed the 5' RACE reads anew with MiXCR; each CDR3 protein has one entry. The data show 150,000 to 200,000 distinct CDR3 sequences, 5.5% to 8% seen once. This material consisted of CD4+ T cells sorted from PBMCs, taken on the day of the first yellow fever vaccination. The receptors originated from a man aged 18-30 years who received the YFV17D yellow fever vaccine.

In this sample, this clonotype turned up many times. The chain joins TRBV12-3 or TRBV12-4 to TRBJ1-1, with D unclear. Trimming took 7 bases from V and 3 from J, leaving 9 bases between them. The CDR3 has 12 residues. The CDR3 region has the DNA TGTGCCAGCAACCTTGGAGACACTGAAGCTTTCTTT. Amino acid sequence: CASNLGDTEAFF.

This clonotype was seen many times. The rearrangement uses TRBV6-5 and TRBJ2-7; D is tentatively TRBD1 or TRBD2 (6 bases each). This CDR3 has 16 amino acids. V was shortened by 0 bases and J by 1 base, with 13 bases between the two germline ends. The V gene's germline CDR1 is MNHEY and CDR2 SVGAGI. In nucleotides, the CDR3 is TGTGCCAGCAGTTACTCTTGGGGGGCCGGATCCTACGAGCAGTACTTC. This translates into CASSYSWGAGSYEQYF.

This chain uses TRBV20-1 with TRBJ2-2; 7 bases line up with TRBD1. V gave up 6 bases and J gave up 1 base; unmatched junction bases: 5. The germline gives CDR1 DFQATT, CDR2 SNEGSKA (reference sequence). This CDR3 region has 14 residues. CDR3 region: CSAHGQVNTGELFF. As DNA, the CDR3 is TGCAGTGCCCATGGACAGGTGAACACCGGGGAGCTGTTTTTT.

This clonotype was seen a few times. The genes are TRBV20-1 and TRBJ2-5; 7 bases are shared with TRBD1. Germline lookup yields CDR1 DFQATT and CDR2 SNEGSKA (reference sequence). The CDR3 has 14 amino acids. After removal of 6 bases from V and 5 bases from J, the junction contained 12 bases not matched to a gene. The CDR3 loop is CSASPGTVQETQYF. The CDR3 DNA sequence: TGCAGTGCCTCCCCTGGGACAGTCCAGGAGACCCAGTACTTC.

This clonotype occurred many times. The chain has TRBV9 and TRBJ1-4, with D possibly TRBD1 on 5 matching bases. The CDR3 covers 17 residues. With 4 bases removed from V and 7 bases from J, the gap between germline ends came to 23 bases. Germline lookup yields CDR1 SGDLS and CDR2 YYNGEE. Here the CDR3 DNA reads TGTGCCAGCAGCTTACTAAAGCCACAGGCTCGGAGTGAAAAACTGTTTTTT. This translates into CASSLLKPQARSEKLFF.

Comments on this clonotype: One base away lies a much larger clone, so this may be a sequencing read error. The chain uses TRBV5-1 and TRBJ2-5; no clear D. There are 14 residues in the CDR3. Trimming stripped 4 bases from V and 5 bases from J, with 15 bases between. Germline CDR1 and CDR2: SGHRS and YFSETQ. CDR3 protein: CASSPTPVSETQYF. The DNA of the CDR3 is TGCGCCAGCAGCCCGACGCCCGTCAGTGAGACCCAGTACTTC. Full variable domain (remainder filled in from reference TRBV5-1 and TRBJ2-5): KAGVTQTPRYLIKTRGQQVTLSCSPISGHRSVSWYQQTPGQGLQFLFEYFSETQRNKGNFPGRFSGRQFSNSRSEMNVSTLELGDSALYLCASSPTPVSETQYFGPGTRLLVL.

The chain carries TRBV29-1 and TRBJ1-1; D unclear. V lost 4 bases, J lost 1 base, and 7 bases lay in between. Germline V gives CDR1 SQVTM, CDR2 ANQGSEA. The CDR3 loop spans 12 amino acids. The CDR3 is CSVGEENTEAFF. The CDR3 DNA is TGCAGCGTTGGTGAGGAGAACACTGAAGCTTTCTTT.

In this sample, this clonotype turned up many times. The rearrangement links TRBV6-1 to TRBJ2-4; tentative D call: TRBD2 (6 bases). V was cut by 4 bases and J by 2 bases, with 12 bases left in between. Germline CDR1 MNHNS, CDR2 SASEGT. CDR3 length equals 15 residues. The CDR3 protein is CASSGRGLTKNIQYF. The CDR3 coding sequence is TGTGCCAGCAGTGGCCGGGGACTCACCAAAAACATTCAGTACTTC.

This clonotype has a count of ten or more. J is TRBJ1-2 and V is TRBV5-1, with TRBD1 as a possible D gene (5 bases). The ends were cut back, 2 bases at V and 0 bases at J, with 8 bases in the middle. CDR1 is SGHRS and CDR2 is YFSETQ in the germline V gene. The CDR3 spans 14 residues. Written as DNA, the CDR3 is TGCGCCAGCAGCTTCGGGGGGACTAACTATGGCTACACCTTC. This codes for CASSFGGTNYGYTF.

This clonotype appeared many times. The rearrangement joins TRBV7-9 to TRBJ1-5; D gene uncertain. The CDR3 is 14 amino acids. Trimming stripped 2 bases from V and 4 bases from J, with 9 bases between. Looked up from germline, CDR1 is SEHNR and CDR2 is FQNEAQ (reference sequence). CDR3 in DNA: TGTGCCAGCAGCTTAATGGGGTCGAATCAGCCCCAGCATTTT. Translating it yields CASSLMGSNQPQHF. Looking up the rest from reference TRBV7-9 and TRBJ1-5 gives the full variable domain: DTGVSQNPRHKITKRGQNVTFRCDPISEHNRLYWYRQTLGQGPEFLTYFQNEAQLEKSRLLSDRFSAERPKGSFSTLEIQRTEQGDSAMYLCASSLMGSNQPQHFGDGTRLSIL.

This clonotype was recorded a few times. The chain uses TRBV5-5 and TRBJ1-1, with D possibly TRBD1 on 5 matching bases. This CDR3 region has 13 residues. V was clipped by 2 bases and J by 5 bases, with 10 bases between them. Germline-derived CDR1 and CDR2 are SGHKS and YYEKEE (reference sequence). The CDR3 sequence is CASSFQGKTEAFF. Written as DNA, the CDR3 is TGTGCCAGCAGCTTCCAGGGAAAGACTGAAGCTTTCTTT.

This clonotype was detected ten times or more. This chain joins TRBV7-2 and TRBJ2-5; D gene uncertain. V lost 5 bases and J lost 3, with 10 bases in between. This CDR3 is 13 amino acids long. The germline V gene has CDR1 SGHTA and CDR2 FQGNSA. The CDR3 nucleotides read TGTGCCAGCAGCCTCGCCCTTAAAGAGACCCAGTACTTC. Its protein product is CASSLALKETQYF.

There are many counts of this clonotype. The CDR3 reads CASSPTGTSGEAQYF. In nucleotides, the CDR3 is TGCGCCAGCAGCCCCACCGGGACTAGCGGAGAAGCCCAGTACTTC. The J gene is TRBJ2-5, the V gene TRBV5-1; 11 positions agree with TRBD2. CDR1 SGHRS and CDR2 YFSETQ come from the germline V gene. After removal of 4 bases from V and 9 bases from J, the junction contained 11 bases not matched to a gene. This CDR3 spans 15 amino acids.

This clonotype appeared a few times. CDR3 DNA sequence: TGTGCCAGCAGCCAAGATCCCGAGTACAGGGGCTACACCTTC. Translating it yields CASSQDPEYRGYTF. The genes are TRBV4-2 and TRBJ1-2, with D possibly TRBD1 on 5 matching bases. The CDR3 is 14 residues long. Looked up from germline, CDR1 is LGHNA and CDR2 is YNFKEQ. Trimming pared 0 bases from V and 8 bases from J, leaving 13 bases between.

CDR3 coding DNA: TGTGCCAGCAGCTTAGCGAGGGGGACGTTCGGAAACACCATATATTTT. As protein: CASSLARGTFGNTIYF. This chain links TRBV7-6 with TRBJ1-3; TRBD1 is a possible D gene (6 bases). The CDR3 covers 16 residues. V lost 0 bases and J lost 4, with 13 bases in between. Germline lookup yields CDR1 SGHVS and CDR2 FNYEAQ.

The V call is TRBV5-4, the J call TRBJ2-5; TRBD2 aligns across 7 bases. Germline CDR1 and CDR2: SGHNT and YYREEE (reference sequence). The length of the CDR3 is 16 residues. The V segment lost 4 bases and the J segment 2 bases; nucleotides outside the gene matches: 11. DNA for the CDR3: TGTGCCAGCAGCCCGCTGAGGGCGGGGGTACAAGAGACCCAGTACTTC. It is translated as CASSPLRAGVQETQYF.

The gene calls are TRBV12-3 or TRBV12-4 and TRBJ2-5; D possibly corresponds to TRBD2 (6 bases). The CDR3 is 12 residues long. V lost 7 bases and J lost 5, with 11 bases in between. The CDR3 bases are TGTGCCAGCATGGCGGGGCAGGAGACCCAGTACTTC. Translation: CASMAGQETQYF.

This clonotype has ten or more counts. The chain combines TRBV4-3 with TRBJ1-3, with D tentatively TRBD1 (5 bases). V lost 0 bases and J lost 0, with 15 bases in between. The CDR3 is 18 amino acids. Germline values: CDR1 LGHNA, CDR2 YSLEER. CDR3 in amino acids: CASSQERGDRLSGNTIYF. The CDR3 DNA is TGCGCCAGCAGCCAAGAGAGAGGGGACCGACTCTCTGGAAACACCATATATTTT.

The chain combines TRBV27 with TRBJ1-5, with D tentatively TRBD1 (5 bases). Germline lookup yields CDR1 MNHEY and CDR2 SMNVEV (reference sequence). CDR3 size: 12 residues. V was pared by 6 bases and J by 4 bases, with 7 bases between. The chain's CDR3 is CASRGTNQPQHF. DNA for the CDR3: TGTGCCAGCAGAGGGACTAATCAGCCCCAGCATTTT.

This clonotype has ten or more counts. V gene TRBV24-1 combines with J gene TRBJ2-3; TRBD1 is a possible D gene (6 bases). Looked up from germline, CDR1 is KGHDR and CDR2 is SFDVKD. Trimming pared 7 bases from V and 6 bases from J, leaving 16 bases between. CDR3 length: 14 residues. The CDR3 loop is CATRNRAEGDTQYF. CDR3 in DNA: TGTGCCACCAGAAACAGGGCCGAGGGGGATACGCAGTATTTT.

This clonotype was recorded many times. The chain couples TRBV18 to TRBJ1-1; D is ambiguous. The CDR3 covers 14 residues. Looked up from germline, CDR1 is KGHSH and CDR2 is LQKENI. V shed 3 bases and J shed 1 base, with 9 bases lying between them. This CDR3 reads CASSPPQRNTEAFF. DNA for the CDR3: TGTGCCAGCTCACCCCCGCAGCGGAACACTGAAGCTTTCTTT.

This clonotype has only one observation. A read error may explain this, as a much larger clone is one base away. The chain employs TRBV10-3 and TRBJ2-2; D remains ambiguous. V shed 0 bases and J shed 10 bases, with 9 bases lying between them. From germline, CDR1 is ENHRY and CDR2 SYGVKD. The CDR3 has 13 amino acids. CDR3 nucleotide sequence: TGTGCCATCAGTGAGTCGGCATCCGTGGAGCTGTTTTTT. As protein: CAISESASVELFF.

This clonotype has only a few counts. The J gene is TRBJ2-5, the V gene TRBV5-1, with 7 bases matching TRBD2. The germline V gene has CDR1 SGHRS and CDR2 YFSETQ. This CDR3 contains 13 residues. V trimming: 1 base; J trimming: 7 bases; junction bases outside the gene matches: 4. This chain's CDR3 is CASSLSGEGTQYF. The CDR3 nucleotides read TGCGCCAGCAGCTTGTCCGGGGAGGGGACCCAGTACTTC.